This T cell receptor (beta chain) was captured by sequencing in a study of cytomegalovirus exposure and HLA in healthy donors. This clone was recorded only once. Antigen specificity is unknown. The germline V and J ends were trimmed by 5 bases and 5 bases, with 12 bases remaining between them. The CDR3 length is 13 residues. The germline V gene encodes CDR1 KGHSH and CDR2 LQKENI. Primers for the PCR totalled 60 Vbeta and 13 Jbeta. The repertoire was sequenced with immunoSEQ multiplex PCR; TCRdb's copy has only in-frame clones and lacks some. Of about 160,000 clones in the sample, under 80% were seen once. Study-level results: According to a later analysis, donors in an Asian-associated ancestry cluster reportedly had fewer N-insertions than the roughly 670-donor mean.

This clonotype was obtained from a man aged 35 to 55 in good health and CMV-seronegative. Sequences were obtained from PBMCs. The chain carries TRBV18 and TRBJ2-5, with D hard to call. The CDR3 DNA is TGTGCCAGCTCAGAGGCCCGGCAGGAGACCCAGTACTTC. Amino acid sequence: CASSEARQETQYF.